One and the same sample provided the 8 T cell receptor beta chains below, sequenced in a study of chemoradiotherapy in HPV16-positive cancers. Here immunoSEQ multiplex PCR was the method, and the copy in TCRdb shows in-frame clones only, minus some. The sample includes some 32,000 clones, about nine tenths of them seen just once. The sample was blood, taken from a patient who underwent chemoradiotherapy. The origin of the receptors is a human donor with HPV-associated anogenital cancer.

The chain carries TRBV7-2 and TRBJ2-4; no reliable D call. This CDR3 region has 13 residues. Deletions cut 5 bases from V and 0 bases from J, with 5 bases between. Germline values: CDR1 SGHTA, CDR2 FQGNSA. The CDR3: CASSGLAKNIQYF. The CDR3, as DNA: TGTGCCAGCAGCGGCTTAGCCAAAAACATTCAGTACTTC.

CDR3 nucleotide sequence: TGTGCCAGCAGCTTGGGTGGGGGGGCCACAGATACGCAGTATTTT. Encoded protein: CASSLGGGATDTQYF. The chain employs TRBV11-2 and TRBJ2-3; D possibly corresponds to TRBD2 (7 bases). Trimming removed 3 bases from V and 2 bases from J, with 12 bases in between. The germline V gene has CDR1 SGHAT and CDR2 FQNNGV. The CDR3 runs to 15 residues. The full variable domain, in which reference TRBV11-2 and TRBJ2-3 provide the parts outside the CDR3, is EAGVAQSPRYKIIEKRQSVAFWCNPISGHATLYWYQQILGQGPKLLIQFQNNGVVDDSQLPKDRFSAERLKGVDSTLKIQPAKLEDSAVYLCASSLGGGATDTQYFGPGTRLTVL.

The chain has TRBV6-1 and TRBJ2-3; the D is unclear. The V end was cut by 4 bases, the J end by 8 bases, with 10 bases between. Germline assignment: CDR1 MNHNS and CDR2 SASEGT. CDR3 length: 12 amino acids. CDR3 region: CASSGYPGTQYF. Here the CDR3 DNA reads TGTGCCAGCAGTGGATACCCTGGTACGCAGTATTTT.

A few counts support this clone. One end of the junction varies from germline; a read error may be responsible. V is TRBV19 and J is TRBJ1-5; D gene ambiguous. Germline V gives CDR1 LNHDA, CDR2 SQIVND (reference sequence). The CDR3 runs 14 residues. As DNA, the CDR3 is TGTGCCAGTACCTCGGACGCTAGCTATCAGCCCCAGCATTTT. Translation gives CASTSDASYQPQHF.

This clone was detected a few times. The genes are TRBV25-1 and TRBJ1-2; 8 bases are shared with TRBD1. The J segment lost 6 bases and the V segment lost 8 bases, leaving 8 bases of the junction unmatched. The CDR3 length is 13 residues. CDR1 is MGHDK and CDR2 is SYGVNS in the germline V gene. Written as DNA, the CDR3 is TGTGCCAGCCGGGACAGGAGCCTAGATGGCTACACCTTC. Residues: CASRDRSLDGYTF.

The CDR3 DNA sequence: TGTGCCAGCACCGAAGGCCCGGGACAGGGGGACTATGGCTACACCTTC. This encodes CASTEGPGQGDYGYTF. This sequence joins TRBV7-9 and TRBJ1-2; 11 nucleotides align to TRBD1. The germline CDR1 and CDR2 sequences are SEHNR and FQNEAQ (reference sequence). The CDR3 contains 16 residues. Trimming removed 7 bases from V and 3 bases from J; junction bases left unmatched: 10.

This chain uses TRBV2 with TRBJ1-3; D might be TRBD1 (6 bases). There are 17 residues in the CDR3. Germline assignment: CDR1 SNHLY and CDR2 FYNNEI. V was pared by 6 bases and J by 0 bases, with 18 bases between. The CDR3 loop reads CASSRTEGGFSGNTIYF. CDR3 in DNA: TGTGCCAGCAGCCGGACAGAGGGGGGTTTCTCTGGAAACACCATATATTTT.

This chain joins TRBV10-3 and TRBJ2-2; TRBD2 might be the D (5 bases). Trimming cost V 2 bases and J 3 bases, with 13 bases left between them. The CDR3 totals 16 residues. CDR1 and CDR2 (germline): ENHRY, SYGVKD. In DNA form, the CDR3 reads TGTGCCATCAGTGAGCAAGCGGCGGCACACACCGGGGAGCTGTTTTTT. Translating it yields CAISEQAAAHTGELFF.